This passage covers 2 T cell receptor beta chains from one sample sequenced in a study of early T cells in non-severe SARS-CoV-2 infection. TCRdb re-called the 5' RACE reads through MiXCR, storing one row per CDR3 protein. Seen here are tens of thousands of distinct CDR3 sequences, about 10% observed once, and the top ten hold 6.5%. Specimen: whole blood. The receptors derive from an adult who was a healthcare worker with PCR-confirmed SARS-CoV-2 infection or an uninfected control (not recorded which).

The rearrangement joins TRBV30 to TRBJ2-1; 13 nucleotides agree with TRBD2. The CDR3 consists of 15 residues. Trimming took 6 bases from V and 3 from J; bases not matched to a gene: 5. The V gene's germline CDR1 is GTSNPN and CDR2 SVGIG (reference sequence). This CDR3 is CACLGTSGDYNEQFF. Written as DNA, the CDR3 is TGTGCCTGCCTCGGGACTAGCGGGGACTACAATGAGCAGTTCTTC.

This clonotype occurred a few times. This chain joins TRBV20-1 and TRBJ1-1, with D unclear. Germline values: CDR1 DFQATT, CDR2 SNEGSKA (reference sequence). The CDR3 covers 13 residues. The V and J ends lost 8 bases and 1 base respectively, with 14 bases between them. The CDR3 is CSIIRAANTEAFF. The CDR3 nucleotides read TGCAGTATTATTAGGGCGGCGAACACTGAAGCTTTCTTT.